This T cell receptor (beta chain) was obtained from a study of T-cell memory formation after mild COVID-19. Only a few counts were recorded for this clonotype. Its antigen is not identified. Germline values: CDR1 LGHNA, CDR2 YSLEER. V was clipped by 1 base and J by 8 bases, with 17 bases between them. The CDR3 totals 15 residues. 5'RACE primed from the constant segment yielded TCR alpha and TCR beta cDNA libraries bearing sample barcodes and UMIs. From the 5' RACE reads, TCRdb called clonotypes with MiXCR, one entry per CDR3 protein. Of 300,000 to 350,000 distinct CDR3 sequences listed, approximately 13% are singletons. Study-wide points: A balance of CD4 and CD8 characterized clones contracting day 15 to 85, whereas later expanders leaned CD4+. CD4+ contracting clones were found mainly in CM and EM, and CD8+ ones in EMRA. Whether day 37 second-wave clones are SARS-CoV-2-specific was not confirmed.

The chain is built from TRBV4-3 and TRBJ1-2; D is unclear. The clonotype was recovered from a young man who had mild COVID-19 (a few samples of this study predate the infection). Cell type and time point are not known. Specimen: PBMCs or a T cell subset sorted from them (not recorded which). CDR3 sequence reads: CASSQGTDQVRGYTF. The CDR3 DNA follows: TGCGCCAGCAGCCAAGGCACCGACCAGGTCAGGGGCTACACCTTC.